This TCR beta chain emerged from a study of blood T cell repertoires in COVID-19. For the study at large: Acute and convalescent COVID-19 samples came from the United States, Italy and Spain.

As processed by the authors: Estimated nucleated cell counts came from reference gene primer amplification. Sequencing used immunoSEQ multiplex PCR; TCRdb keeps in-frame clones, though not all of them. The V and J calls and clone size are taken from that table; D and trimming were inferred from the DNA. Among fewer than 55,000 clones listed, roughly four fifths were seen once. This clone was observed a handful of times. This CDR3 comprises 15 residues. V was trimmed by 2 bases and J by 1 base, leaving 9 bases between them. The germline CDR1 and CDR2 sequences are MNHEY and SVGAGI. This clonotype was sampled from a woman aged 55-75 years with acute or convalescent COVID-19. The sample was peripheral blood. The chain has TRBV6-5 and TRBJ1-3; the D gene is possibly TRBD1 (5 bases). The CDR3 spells CASSYEGASGNTIYF. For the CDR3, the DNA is TGTGCCAGCAGTTACGAAGGGGCTTCTGGAAACACCATATATTTT.